A single sample is the source of the 19 T cell receptor beta chains below, sequenced in a study of early T cells in non-severe SARS-CoV-2 infection. TCRdb reanalysed the 5' RACE reads using MiXCR and keeps one entry per CDR3 protein. The sample includes over 85,000 distinct CDR3 sequences, 15% to 20% of them seen just once. Sequenced sample: whole blood. The source is an adult who was a healthcare worker with PCR-confirmed SARS-CoV-2 infection or an uninfected control (not recorded which).

J is TRBJ2-5 and V is TRBV29-1, with D perhaps TRBD1 or TRBD2 (5 bases each). The length of the CDR3 is 14 residues. The V gene's germline CDR1 is SQVTM and CDR2 ANQGSEA. Trimming removed 2 bases from V and 0 bases from J, with 10 bases in between. CDR3 nucleotides: TGCAGCGTTGAACGAGGGGCCTACCAAGAGACCCAGTACTTC. Protein sequence: CSVERGAYQETQYF.

The table lists this clonotype with a few counts. The chain links TRBV7-9 to TRBJ2-1; 7 positions agree with TRBD1. Germline CDR1 is SEHNR and CDR2 is FQNEAQ (reference sequence). J lost 7 bases, V lost 1 base, and 13 bases had no gene match. The CDR3 runs to 17 residues. CDR3 sequence: CASSLGIPGQWRNEQFF. For the CDR3, the DNA is TGTGCCAGCAGCTTAGGCATCCCGGGACAGTGGCGTAATGAGCAGTTCTTC.

Here the CDR3 DNA reads TGTGCCAGCAGCCTCCAGTCATCCTCTGGAAACACCATATATTTT. Its translation is CASSLQSSSGNTIYF. This chain joins TRBV12-3 or TRBV12-4 and TRBJ1-3, with no clear D. Trimming cost V 6 bases and J 0 bases, with 12 bases left between them. CDR3 length equals 15 residues.

V usage is TRBV10-1 and J usage is TRBJ1-1; no definite D call. CDR3 length: 13 residues. V lost 5 bases to trimming and J lost 0 bases, with 7 bases between them. Germline CDR1 and CDR2: WNHNN and SYGVQD (reference sequence). The CDR3 sequence is CASSFDMNTEAFF. The CDR3 DNA reads TGCGCCAGCAGTTTTGACATGAACACTGAAGCTTTCTTT.

This clonotype was picked up a small number of times. This chain uses TRBV6-1 with TRBJ2-5; 9 bases line up with TRBD2. Trimming cost V 1 base and J 4 bases; bases outside gene matches: 4. Per the germline V gene, CDR1 is MNHNS and CDR2 is SASEGT. The CDR3 length is 15 residues. CDR3 sequence reads: CASSEVPAGGETQYF. CDR3 DNA: TGTGCCAGCAGTGAAGTCCCAGCGGGGGGAGAGACCCAGTACTTC.

This clonotype was seen more than once but under ten times. This chain connects TRBV6-6 to TRBJ2-3, with 7 bases matching TRBD1. Germline assignment: CDR1 MNHNY and CDR2 SVGAGI (reference sequence). Losses at the gene ends were 5 bases for V and 6 bases for J; bases not matched to a gene: 11. This CDR3 contains 15 residues. The CDR3 nucleotides are TGTGCCAGCAGTCTCGGGGTAGGGGGCGCCGATACGCAGTATTTT. Amino acid sequence: CASSLGVGGADTQYF.

This chain connects TRBV7-2 to TRBJ1-2, with no clear D. The germline gives CDR1 SGHTA, CDR2 FQGNSA. This CDR3 region has 13 residues. V lost 2 bases and J lost 8, with 12 bases in between. The CDR3 loop is CASSLIQDVGYTF. The CDR3 DNA follows: TGTGCCAGCAGCTTAATCCAAGACGTAGGCTACACCTTC. Full variable domain (rest looked up from reference TRBV7-2 and TRBJ1-2): GAGVSQSPSNKVTEKGKDVELRCDPISGHTALYWYRQSLGQGLEFLIYFQGNSAPDKSGLPSDRFSAERTGGSVSTLTIQRTQQEDSAVYLCASSLIQDVGYTFGSGTRLTVV.

The rearrangement uses TRBV24-1 and TRBJ1-2; TRBD1 is a possible D gene (6 bases). The CDR3 has 14 amino acids. Germline lookup yields CDR1 KGHDR and CDR2 SFDVKD. The V end was cut by 4 bases, the J end by 3 bases, with 11 bases between. CDR3 residues: CATSDAGTYYGYTF. The CDR3 DNA sequence: TGTGCCACCAGTGACGCCGGGACATACTATGGCTACACCTTC.

This clonotype was observed a few times. The chain couples TRBV20-1 to TRBJ2-2; D call uncertain. The V end was cut by 2 bases, the J end by 6 bases, with 13 bases between. CDR1 and CDR2 (germline): DFQATT, SNEGSKA (reference sequence). This CDR3 region has 14 residues. The CDR3 is CSARRPLGSGELFF. CDR3 bases: TGCAGTGCTAGAAGACCTCTAGGGTCCGGGGAGCTGTTTTTT.

This clonotype was counted between two and nine times. This chain uses TRBV20-1 with TRBJ2-3, with 8 bases lining up with TRBD2. The J segment lost 6 bases and the V segment lost 5 bases, leaving 13 bases of the junction unmatched. Germline V CDR1 and CDR2: DFQATT, SNEGSKA (reference sequence). This CDR3 is 15 amino acids long. In DNA, the CDR3 is TGCAGTGCTCCCAGAGGTTTAGCGGGAAGCGATACGCAGTATTTT. Its protein is CSAPRGLAGSDTQYF.

The rearrangement uses TRBV27 and TRBJ2-7; D call uncertain. The CDR3 runs 13 residues. Germline values: CDR1 MNHEY, CDR2 SMNVEV (reference sequence). Trimming left V 7 bases short and J 6 bases short, with 16 bases between. CDR3 bases: TGTGCCAGCAATCCCCGTTCAGGACGCGAGCAGTACTTC. It is translated as CASNPRSGREQYF.

This clonotype turned up a few times. The chain recombines TRBV30 with TRBJ2-2, with TRBD1 matching over 7 bases. CDR1 is GTSNPN and CDR2 is SVGIG in the germline V gene (reference sequence). Germline trimming cut 4 bases from V and 3 bases from J; bases unmatched to any gene: 11. This CDR3 region has 16 residues. The CDR3 DNA reads as TGTGCCTGGAACGTACCCGGGACAGCGTACACCGGGGAGCTGTTTTTT. Protein sequence: CAWNVPGTAYTGELFF.

This clonotype showed up many times. The chain uses TRBV6-1 and TRBJ2-2, with a weak D call TRBD1 (5 bases). CDR1 and CDR2 (germline): MNHNS, SASEGT. Between the trimmed V and J ends, which lost 5 bases and 8 bases, there was a span of 18 bases. The CDR3 has 15 amino acids. In nucleotides, the CDR3 is TGTGCCAGCAGTCCGGTTTTTGGGGCGACAGGGGAGCTGTTTTTT. Amino acid sequence: CASSPVFGATGELFF.

This clonotype was recorded at least ten times. The chain uses TRBV19 and TRBJ1-4, with a possible D match to TRBD1 (5 bases). Between the trimmed V and J ends, which lost 7 bases and 1 base, there was a span of 10 bases. Germline V gives CDR1 LNHDA, CDR2 SQIVND (reference sequence). The CDR3 totals 14 residues. The CDR3 is CASTPGGTNEKLFF. The CDR3 DNA sequence: TGTGCCAGTACTCCCGGGGGAACTAATGAAAAACTGTTTTTT.

The chain employs TRBV7-9 and TRBJ2-5; 8 bases match TRBD2. The CDR3 runs to 15 residues. Per germline, CDR1 SEHNR and CDR2 FQNEAQ (reference sequence). Trimming cost V 6 bases and J 3 bases; bases outside gene matches: 9. Here the CDR3 reads CASSPRGGREETQYF. Written as DNA, the CDR3 is TGTGCCAGCAGTCCACGGGGGGGACGAGAAGAGACCCAGTACTTC. Based on the CDR3 plus reference TRBV7-9 and TRBJ2-5, the full variable domain is DTGVSQNPRHKITKRGQNVTFRCDPISEHNRLYWYRQTLGQGPEFLTYFQNEAQLEKSRLLSDRFSAERPKGSFSTLEIQRTEQGDSAMYLCASSPRGGREETQYFGPGTRLLVL.

The chain carries TRBV3-1 and TRBJ1-1, with D hard to call. V was trimmed by 3 bases and J by 7 bases, leaving 9 bases between them. The CDR3 runs to 12 residues. The germline CDR1 and CDR2 sequences are LGHDT and YNNKEL (reference sequence). The CDR3 protein is CASSHGSGEAFF. Here the CDR3 DNA reads TGTGCCAGCAGCCACGGCTCAGGTGAAGCTTTCTTT.

This clonotype was seen a handful of times. The gene calls are TRBV7-9 and TRBJ1-3; D ambiguous. Germline CDR1 is SEHNR and CDR2 is FQNEAQ (reference sequence). The CDR3 consists of 16 residues. Trimming left V 2 bases short and J 3 bases short, with 14 bases between. CDR3 sequence reads: CASSLRGSGIGNTIYF. The CDR3 DNA sequence: TGTGCCAGCAGCTTAAGAGGCAGTGGGATTGGAAACACCATATATTTT.

This clonotype was recorded a few times. In DNA, the CDR3 is TGTGCCAGCTCACCGCCCGAGAGGGACACCATATATTTT. This sequence encodes CASSPPERDTIYF. This rearrangement joins TRBV18 to TRBJ1-3, with D unclear. Germline V lookup: CDR1 KGHSH, CDR2 LQKENI. Trimming took off 3 bases at V and 8 bases at J, with 11 bases between the two ends. The CDR3 extends over 13 amino acids.

A few counts support this clonotype. The rearrangement uses TRBV6-1 and TRBJ2-3; TRBD1 might be the D (5 bases). Trimming left V 1 base short and J 3 bases short, with 11 bases between. The CDR3 has 15 amino acids. Germline V gene lookup returns CDR1 MNHNS and CDR2 SASEGT. CDR3 DNA: TGTGCCAGCAGTGAAGAAGGCAGGGCGACAGATACGCAGTATTTT. Amino acids: CASSEEGRATDTQYF.